These 3 T cell receptor beta chains originate from one sample sequenced in a study of T cell responses to AZD1222 COVID-19 vaccine. Sequenced by immunoSEQ multiplex PCR; TCRdb stores in-frame clones only, minus some. The sample carries over 120,000 clones, roughly 85% recorded once. The sample in question was peripheral blood, obtained on day 0 of AZD1222 vaccination. The receptors were gathered from an adult in good health.

This clone has only a few counts. The genes are TRBV6-5 and TRBJ2-3; D might be TRBD1 or TRBD2, each matching 5 bases. Germline V gives CDR1 MNHEY, CDR2 SVGAGI. The CDR3 covers 13 residues. V lost 6 bases to trimming and J lost 0 bases, with 7 bases between them. For the CDR3, the DNA is TGTGCCAGCAGGGGGACGAGCACAGATACGCAGTATTTT. As protein: CASRGTSTDTQYF.

The chain recombines TRBV12-3 or TRBV12-4 with TRBJ1-4, with 7 positions matching TRBD1. The V segment lost 8 bases and the J segment 4 bases; nucleotides outside the gene matches: 4. CDR3 size: 13 residues. The CDR3 loop reads CASGGGNNEKLFF. CDR3 bases: TGTGCCAGCGGAGGGGGCAATAATGAAAAACTGTTTTTT.

V gene TRBV6-4 combines with J gene TRBJ2-2; 10 positions agree with TRBD2. The CDR3 sequence is 16 residues long. V lost 6 bases and J lost 4; bases outside the gene matches: 8. Germline V lookup: CDR1 MRHNA, CDR2 SNTAGT. The CDR3 reads CASSRELAGSTGELFF. The CDR3 region has the DNA TGTGCCAGCAGCCGAGAACTAGCGGGGTCCACCGGGGAGCTGTTTTTT.